These 27 T cell receptor beta chains share one sample of origin, sequenced in a study of blood T cell repertoires in COVID-19 (dated by TCRdb to about 2020). Receptor libraries were prepared by the immunoSEQ multiplex PCR assay. TCRdb holds this immuneACCESS table with in-frame rearrangements only. Some clones are missing; in checked studies, unresolved V genes explain under half, and the rest has no known cause. Recorded for this sample are around 250,000 clones; 86% of them occurred a single time. The biggest ten clones account for roughly 2% of the sample. The specimen sequenced was PBMCs or T cells enriched from blood (not recorded which). All receptors come from a woman between 45 and 65 years old who had recovered from COVID-19.

This clone was seen once. The chain is built from TRBV5-4 and TRBJ2-5, with no clear D. Germline CDR1 is SGHNT and CDR2 is YYREEE (reference sequence). The CDR3 has 15 amino acids. V gave up 2 bases and J gave up 0 bases, with 11 bases separating them. The CDR3 coding sequence is TGTGCCAGCAGCTTATCCTCAGCGTACCAAGAGACCCAGTACTTC. It specifies CASSLSSAYQETQYF. Using reference TRBV5-4 and TRBJ2-5 for the parts outside the CDR3, the full variable domain is ETGVTQSPTHLIKTRGQQVTLRCSSQSGHNTVSWYQQALGQGPQFIFQYYREEENGRGNFPPRFSGLQFPNYSSELNVNALELDDSALYLCASSLSSAYQETQYFGPGTRLLVL.

This chain connects TRBV19 to TRBJ2-1; 8 nucleotides align to TRBD2. Germline CDR1 and CDR2: LNHDA and SQIVND (reference sequence). V shed 4 bases and J 15 bases; nucleotides not matched to a gene: 8. The CDR3 is 12 residues long. CDR3 protein: CASSKEREIWFF. DNA for the CDR3: TGTGCCAGTAGTAAGGAGCGGGAGATTTGGTTCTTC.

The chain carries TRBV27 and TRBJ1-1, with D perhaps matching TRBD1 (6 bases). Trimming stripped 7 bases from V and 2 bases from J, with 23 bases between. The V gene's germline CDR1 is MNHEY and CDR2 SMNVEV (reference sequence). The CDR3 runs 17 residues. The CDR3 protein is CASNPLGGAGINTEAFF. The CDR3 DNA reads TGTGCCAGCAACCCCCTGGGGGGGGCTGGGATCAACACTGAAGCTTTCTTT.

J is TRBJ1-2 and V is TRBV19; no reliable D call. The V gene's germline CDR1 is LNHDA and CDR2 SQIVND (reference sequence). Trimming removed 7 bases at V and 6 bases at J, with 15 bases between. The CDR3 has 13 residues. Written as DNA, the CDR3 is TGTGCCAGTATCAGTTGGCAGGATAATGGCTACACCTTC. Translating gives CASISWQDNGYTF.

The V and J genes are TRBV4-1 and TRBJ1-2; 9 nucleotides line up with TRBD1. The germline V gene encodes CDR1 MGHRA and CDR2 YSYEKL. The CDR3 spans 15 residues. V lost 1 base and J lost 2; bases outside the gene matches: 2. Written as DNA, the CDR3 is TGCGCCAGCAGCCAAGTGGGGACAGGGAACTATGGCTACACCTTC. Translated, it gives CASSQVGTGNYGYTF.

CDR3 loop: CASSLIGTGADTQYF. The CDR3 DNA sequence: TGTGCCAGCAGCTTAATCGGTACGGGAGCAGATACGCAGTATTTT. The rearrangement joins TRBV7-3 to TRBJ2-3; D might be TRBD2 (6 bases). The CDR3 length is 15 residues. Germline loops: CDR1 SGHTA, CDR2 FQGTGA. The V end lost 1 base, the J end lost 4 bases, and 12 bases lay between the germline ends.

The chain links TRBV15 to TRBJ2-2, with D perhaps TRBD1 (5 bases). V was trimmed by 0 bases and J by 4 bases, leaving 9 bases between them. The CDR3 runs to 15 residues. The germline V gene has CDR1 LNHNV and CDR2 YYDKDF (reference sequence). CDR3 DNA: TGTGCCACCAGCAGAGATAGGGGCCGCACCGGGGAGCTGTTTTTT. Translating it yields CATSRDRGRTGELFF.

The chain links TRBV7-3 to TRBJ2-7; D is uncertain. This CDR3 comprises 12 residues. The V and J ends lost 2 bases and 6 bases respectively, with 8 bases between them. Germline V CDR1 and CDR2: SGHTA, FQGTGA. CDR3 coding DNA: TGTGCCAGCAGCTTACGGGTGGGCGAGCAGTACTTC. Translation: CASSLRVGEQYF.

This chain links TRBV5-6 with TRBJ1-2; a possible D gene is TRBD1 (6 bases). The CDR3 has 14 residues. V lost 4 bases, J lost 5 bases, and 15 bases lay in between. Per the germline V gene, CDR1 is SGHDT and CDR2 is YYEEEE. The CDR3 is CASSPTGVRYGYTF. CDR3 DNA sequence: TGTGCCAGCAGCCCGACAGGAGTGAGGTATGGCTACACCTTC.

The chain has TRBV4-1 and TRBJ2-5; 9 nucleotides line up with TRBD1. With V trimmed by 4 bases and J by 4 bases, 7 bases remained unmatched. This CDR3 has 15 amino acids. Germline CDR1 reads MGHRA; CDR2 reads YSYEKL. CDR3 amino acids: CASSPEPGQGETQYF. The CDR3 DNA sequence: TGCGCCAGCAGCCCAGAGCCGGGACAGGGAGAGACCCAGTACTTC.

The chain uses TRBV5-1 and TRBJ1-5; the match to TRBD1 covers 8 bases. Germline V gene lookup returns CDR1 SGHRS and CDR2 YFSETQ. The V segment lost 3 bases and the J segment 5 bases; nucleotides outside the gene matches: 7. The CDR3 runs 15 residues. The CDR3 is CASSWDGQGHQPQHF. As DNA, the CDR3 is TGCGCCAGCAGCTGGGACGGACAGGGACATCAGCCCCAGCATTTT.

The J gene is TRBJ1-1, the V gene TRBV3-1 (or the pseudogene TRBV3-2); weak D call: TRBD1 (5 bases). Germline V lookup: CDR1 LGHDT, CDR2 YNNKEL (reference sequence). Trimming cost V 2 bases and J 4 bases, with 11 bases left between them. The CDR3 has 14 amino acids. CDR3 in amino acids: CASSQRGSGTEAFF. CDR3 coding DNA: TGTGCCAGCAGCCAAAGGGGCTCGGGCACTGAAGCTTTCTTT.

The V and J genes are TRBV2 and TRBJ1-1, with a weak D call TRBD1 (6 bases). With 10 bases removed from V and 5 bases from J, the gap between germline ends came to 20 bases. CDR1 and CDR2 from the germline V gene are SNHLY and FYNNEI. The CDR3 is 14 amino acids. The CDR3 protein is CATKKEVGGTEAFF. The CDR3 nucleotides are TGTGCCACCAAGAAGGAGGTAGGGGGAACTGAAGCTTTCTTT. Together with reference TRBV2 and TRBJ1-1, the CDR3 gives the full variable domain: EPEVTQTPSHQVTQMGQEVILRCVPISNHLYFYWYRQILGQKVEFLVSFYNNEISEKSEIFDDQFSVERPDGSNFTLKIRSTKLEDSAMYFCATKKEVGGTEAFFGQGTRLTVV.

The chain combines TRBV7-2 with TRBJ2-4; D perhaps matches TRBD1 (6 bases). V shed 5 bases and J shed 9 bases, with 14 bases lying between them. The CDR3 is 13 amino acids. Per germline, CDR1 SGHTA and CDR2 FQGNSA. The CDR3 here is CASSTGQQGIQYF. CDR3 bases: TGTGCCAGCAGCACCGGACAACAGGGCATTCAGTACTTC. The variable domain in full, with the rest retrieved from reference TRBV7-2 and TRBJ2-4, is GAGVSQSPSNKVTEKGKDVELRCDPISGHTALYWYRQSLGQGLEFLIYFQGNSAPDKSGLPSDRFSAERTGGSVSTLTIQRTQQEDSAVYLCASSTGQQGIQYFGAGTRLSVL.

CDR3 nucleotides: TGCAGCGTTGTGAGGGGGCAAGAGACCCAGTACTTC. This translates into CSVVRGQETQYF. The chain combines TRBV29-1 with TRBJ2-5, with D possibly matching TRBD1 (6 bases). V gave up 4 bases and J gave up 2 bases, with 8 bases separating them. Germline loops: CDR1 SQVTM, CDR2 ANQGSEA. CDR3 length equals 12 residues.

The chain links TRBV19 to TRBJ2-7; the match to TRBD1 covers 8 bases. Trimming cost V 5 bases and J 2 bases; bases outside gene matches: 5. This CDR3 spans 14 amino acids. Germline V CDR1 and CDR2: LNHDA, SQIVND (reference sequence). The CDR3 coding sequence is TGTGCCAGTAGTTCTCTGGACAGGGCCTACGAGCAGTACTTC. It is translated as CASSSLDRAYEQYF.

This chain uses TRBV10-3 with TRBJ2-7, with TRBD1 matching 7 bases. Looked up from germline, CDR1 is ENHRY and CDR2 is SYGVKD. J lost 4 bases, V lost 2 bases, and 8 bases had no gene match. There are 15 residues in the CDR3. CDR3 in amino acids: CAISEVGQKYYEQYF. The CDR3 bases are TGTGCCATCAGTGAGGTGGGACAGAAATATTACGAGCAGTACTTC.

The V and J genes are TRBV5-1 and TRBJ1-2, with D possibly TRBD1 on 5 matching bases. In germline, CDR1 is SGHRS, CDR2 YFSETQ. Trimming removed 5 bases from V and 3 bases from J, with 11 bases in between. The CDR3 has 13 residues. CDR3 DNA: TGCGCCAGCAGTCCCCCGGGGGACTATGGCTACACCTTC. Translation gives CASSPPGDYGYTF.

The genes are TRBV15 and TRBJ2-6; TRBD1 is a possible D gene (6 bases). Germline assignment: CDR1 LNHNV and CDR2 YYDKDF (reference sequence). The CDR3 runs to 18 residues. V shed 6 bases and J shed 0 bases, with 18 bases lying between them. CDR3 residues: CATRGMDSANSGANVLTF. CDR3 DNA sequence: TGTGCCACCAGAGGGATGGACAGCGCCAACTCTGGGGCCAACGTCCTGACTTTC.

Here the CDR3 DNA reads TGTGCCAGCAGCTCCCGGACAGGGCGGGGGCCCCAGCATTTT. Translated: CASSSRTGRGPQHF. J is TRBJ1-5 and V is TRBV5-6, with 8 bases that match TRBD1. CDR1 is SGHDT and CDR2 is YYEEEE in the germline V gene. Trimming took 3 bases from V and 9 from J; bases not matched to a gene: 8. CDR3 length: 14 residues.

The V gene is TRBV23-1, the J gene TRBJ1-1; D not resolved. TRBV23-1 is reported as an ORF; its role is uncertain. The CDR3 totals 13 residues. V was clipped by 7 bases and J by 6 bases, with 15 bases between them. In DNA, the CDR3 is TGCGCCAGCATTTCAACGGGTGCGGCTGAAGCTTTCTTT. This encodes CASISTGAAEAFF.

The rearrangement joins TRBV29-1 to TRBJ2-2; D is possibly TRBD2 (6 bases). This CDR3 spans 13 amino acids. Germline values: CDR1 SQVTM, CDR2 ANQGSEA. The ends were cut back, 3 bases at V and 5 bases at J, with 10 bases in the middle. The DNA of the CDR3 is TGCAGCGTTGAGACGGGAGTGACCGGGGAGCTGTTTTTT. Its protein product is CSVETGVTGELFF.

This clone was recorded many times. The chain joins TRBV18 to TRBJ1-6; D not certain. Germline-derived CDR1 and CDR2 are KGHSH and LQKENI. Between the trimmed V and J ends, which lost 5 bases and 3 bases, there was a span of 5 bases. The CDR3 length is 13 residues. In nucleotides, the CDR3 is TGTGCCAGCTCAACCGGCTATAATTCACCCCTCCACTTT. It yields the protein CASSTGYNSPLHF. The variable domain in full, with the rest retrieved from reference TRBV18 and TRBJ1-6, is NAGVMQNPRHLVRRRGQEARLRCSPMKGHSHVYWYRQLPEEGLKFMVYLQKENIIDESGMPKERFSAEFPKEGPSILRIQQVVRGDSAAYFCASSTGYNSPLHFGNGTRLTVT.

This clone was observed a few times. V and J are TRBV11-3 and TRBJ2-7, with TRBD1 matching 9 bases. The length of the CDR3 is 14 residues. Germline assignment: CDR1 SGHNT and CDR2 YENEEA. V shed 4 bases and J 6 bases; nucleotides not matched to a gene: 7. CDR3 sequence reads: CASSSDRGAGEQYF. CDR3 nucleotides: TGTGCCAGCAGCTCCGACAGGGGGGCGGGCGAGCAGTACTTC.

The V gene is TRBV2, the J gene TRBJ1-2, with no clear D. Germline CDR1 and CDR2: SNHLY and FYNNEI. The CDR3 loop spans 13 amino acids. With 5 bases removed from V and 2 bases from J, the gap between germline ends came to 9 bases. This CDR3 is CASSTDINYGYTF. The CDR3 DNA sequence: TGTGCCAGCAGTACCGACATAAACTATGGCTACACCTTC.

V gene TRBV30 combines with J gene TRBJ2-1; 8 bases fit TRBD2. The CDR3 has 15 residues. Germline V gives CDR1 GTSNPN, CDR2 SVGIG (reference sequence). J gave up 2 bases and V 4 bases, and 7 bases lay outside the gene matches. The CDR3 spells CAWTGLADTYNEQFF. In nucleotides, the CDR3 is TGTGCCTGGACCGGACTAGCAGACACCTACAATGAGCAGTTCTTC.

The gene calls are TRBV5-4 and TRBJ2-5; the match to TRBD2 covers 13 bases. This CDR3 is 18 amino acids long. Germline loops: CDR1 SGHNT, CDR2 YYREEE (reference sequence). The V gene end was trimmed by 4 bases and the J gene end by 2 bases; junction bases not matched to a gene: 11. The CDR3 region is CASSPPGGTSGVQETQYF. The DNA for the CDR3 is TGTGCCAGCAGCCCCCCCGGCGGGACTAGCGGGGTACAAGAGACCCAGTACTTC.